This T cell receptor (beta chain) appears in the sequencing data of a study of monozygotic twins with inflammatory bowel disease. Whole-study findings and limits: Repertoire similarity did not differ between concordant and discordant twins, possibly owing to limited power. Lower sharing of clonotypes with other individuals was seen in IBD patients than in healthy twins. This was most marked in patients showing signs of disease activity.

Each donor had 2.5 ml of blood drawn. Template switching appended UMIs that held a 6-nucleotide sample barcode. TCRdb re-called the 5' RACE reads and gives one entry per CDR3 protein, without DNA. Found here are some 300,000 distinct CDR3 sequences; the top ten clones hold over 5.5%. As for this clonotype: Its target is not known.

This CDR3 has 17 residues. Germline CDR1 is SGHRS and CDR2 is YFSETQ. V and J are TRBV5-1 and TRBJ2-1; as DNA is missing, the TRBD2 call by TCRdb cannot be tested. The clonotype originates from a human donor with ulcerative colitis or Crohn's disease, or a healthy co-twin of an affected twin (not recorded which). Sequencing was done on a sample of blood. The CDR3 loop reads CASSSGLAGVSHNEQFF.